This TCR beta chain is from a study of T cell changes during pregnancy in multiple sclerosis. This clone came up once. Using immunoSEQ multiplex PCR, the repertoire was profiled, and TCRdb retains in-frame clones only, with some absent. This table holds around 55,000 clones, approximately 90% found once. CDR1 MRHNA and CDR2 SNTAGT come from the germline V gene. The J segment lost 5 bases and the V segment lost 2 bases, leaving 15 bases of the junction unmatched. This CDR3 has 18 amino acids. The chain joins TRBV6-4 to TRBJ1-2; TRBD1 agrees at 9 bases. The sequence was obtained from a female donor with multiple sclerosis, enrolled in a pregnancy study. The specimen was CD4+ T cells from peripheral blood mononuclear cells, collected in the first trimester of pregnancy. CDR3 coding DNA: TGTGCCAGCAGTGACCCCTCCGGGACAGGGCTTAAATGTTATGGCTACACCTTC. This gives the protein CASSDPSGTGLKCYGYTF.